This T cell receptor (beta chain) emerged from a study of T cell responses to AZD1222 COVID-19 vaccine. Study-wide points: Clonal diversity was possibly underestimated, and the donors were mostly white British, with more females. At baseline, seropositivity was found in only a handful of AZD1222 recipients. Every sample of the repertoires postdated the peak T cell response. Once two AZD1222 doses were given, Spike-specific TCR breadth and depth went up.

Profiling relied on immunoSEQ multiplex PCR, and the TCRdb table lists in-frame clones only, not all of them. The top ten clones hold 1.5% to 2% of a sample with 150,000 or so clones, about 89% of them seen once. The CDR3 covers 16 residues. Per the germline V gene, CDR1 is SNHLY and CDR2 is FYNNEI. The junction had 11 bases not matched to a gene; V was cut back by 5 bases and J by 3 bases. On this clone: The antigen is undetermined.

This sequence originates from an adult in good health. The chain combines TRBV2 with TRBJ2-3; 7 bases line up with TRBD1. The starting material was peripheral blood, obtained on day 0 of AZD1222 vaccination. Written as DNA, the CDR3 is TGTGCCAGCAGTCCTCTGACAGGGATGGAAACAGATACGCAGTATTTT. Residues: CASSPLTGMETDTQYF.